This TCR beta chain came from a study of T cells in Graves' hyperthyroidism and ophthalmopathy. Regarding the study as a whole: Ophthalmopathy was separated from stable hyperthyroidism by a 13 V-J model.

In the case of this clonotype: Its target is not known.

Amplification of TCR beta CDR3 regions used RNA as the template. Initially, a first-round RT-PCR of the TCR CDR3 employed the HTBI primer set. Each CDR3 protein gets one entry after TCRdb re-called the multiplex PCR reads with MiXCR. The sample includes around 700,000 distinct CDR3 sequences, approximately 19% seen only once; the top ten take 16%. The CDR3 is 13 amino acids. Losses at the gene ends were 8 bases for V and 5 bases for J; bases not matched to a gene: 3. CDR1 is SNHLY, CDR2 FYNNEI, per germline. Uncontrolled infection, other autoimmune disease, pregnancy or lactation excluded patients. This receptor was taken from a woman aged 45-65 years with Graves' hyperthyroidism that later progressed to Graves' ophthalmopathy. The chain combines TRBV2 with TRBJ1-5; TRBD1 agrees at 10 bases. The sequenced sample consisted of blood. The DNA of the CDR3 is TGTGCCAGCTGGGGGACAGGGGATCAGCCCCAGCATTTT. Translation gives CASWGTGDQPQHF.